The rows below give T cell receptor beta chains drawn from one sample of a study of blood T cell repertoires in COVID-19. Clones were read by immunoSEQ multiplex PCR, and TCRdb kept only the in-frame ones, dropping some. The table shows a few hundred thousand clones, with about nine tenths occurring only once. The sequencing sample was made of peripheral blood. These receptors were taken from a man aged 50-60 years with active or convalescent COVID-19. The CDR3 runs from the conserved cysteine through the conserved F or W. The D gene is left open where the match is weak. Only some rows state a clone size, as once, few, many or a class for expanded clones.

J gene: TRBJ1-1; D gene: TRBD1; clone size: -; V gene: TRBV10-3; CDR3 DNA: TGTGCCATCAGTGAGGGAGGACAGGGGGCGAGGGATGAAGCTTTCTTT; CDR3 protein: CAISEGGQGARDEAFF
J gene: TRBJ1-1; D gene: -; clone size: -; V gene: TRBV6-5; CDR3 DNA: TGTGCCAGCACTCCGGGAGGGAGGAACACTGAAGCTTTCTTT; CDR3 protein: CASTPGGRNTEAFF
J gene: TRBJ2-7; D gene: -; clone size: few; V gene: TRBV6-2/TRBV6-3; CDR3 DNA: TGTGCCAGCAGTCTCGGGGCTAGCGATCGAAAGGAGCAGTACTTC; CDR3 protein: CASSLGASDRKEQYF
J gene: TRBJ1-2; D gene: -; clone size: once; V gene: TRBV7-2; CDR3 DNA: TGTGCCAGCAGCCCCGTGTCGGGGAGTCATGGCTACACCTTC; CDR3 protein: CASSPVSGSHGYTF
J gene: TRBJ2-6; D gene: TRBD2; clone size: -; V gene: TRBV4-1; CDR3 DNA: TGCGCCAGCAGCCAAGTTGCTAGCGGGGGGGCCTCTGGGGCCAACGTCCTGACTTTC; CDR3 protein: CASSQVASGGASGANVLTF
J gene: TRBJ2-1; D gene: TRBD2; clone size: once; V gene: TRBV10-2; CDR3 DNA: TGCGCCAGCAGTGTAGCGGGAGCGGACTACAATGAGCAGTTCTTC; CDR3 protein: CASSVAGADYNEQFF
J gene: TRBJ1-5; D gene: TRBD1; clone size: -; V gene: TRBV20-1; CDR3 DNA: TGCAGTGCTAGTTCAGGGGGGAGAGGCAATCAGCCCCAGCATTTT; CDR3 protein: CSASSGGRGNQPQHF
J gene: TRBJ1-5; D gene: -; clone size: -; V gene: TRBV7-2; CDR3 DNA: TGTGCCAGCAGCTCGCAGGGCGATCAGCCCCAGCATTTT; CDR3 protein: CASSSQGDQPQHF
J gene: TRBJ2-7; D gene: TRBD2; clone size: few; V gene: TRBV12-5; CDR3 DNA: TGTGCTAGTGGTTTGGGTCCAACCGTAGCGGGAGGGCCCTACGAGCAGTACTTC; CDR3 protein: CASGLGPTVAGGPYEQYF
J gene: TRBJ1-2; D gene: -; clone size: -; V gene: TRBV2; CDR3 DNA: TGTGCCAGCAGTGCCGGGCGGGGTAATGGCTACACCTTC; CDR3 protein: CASSAGRGNGYTF
J gene: TRBJ1-5; D gene: -; clone size: -; V gene: TRBV11-2; CDR3 DNA: TGTGCCAGCAGCCGGGACTGGAAAGGAAATCAGCCCCAGCATTTT; CDR3 protein: CASSRDWKGNQPQHF
J gene: TRBJ1-5; D gene: TRBD1; clone size: -; V gene: TRBV27; CDR3 DNA: TGTGCCAGCAGTTTATCGGGGACAGGGGGCAATCAGCCCCAGCATTTT; CDR3 protein: CASSLSGTGGNQPQHF
J gene: TRBJ1-6; D gene: -; clone size: -; V gene: TRBV5-1; CDR3 DNA: TGCGCCAGCAGCTCCGGGTACCTTGAGCCACCCCTCCACTTT; CDR3 protein: CASSSGYLEPPLHF
J gene: TRBJ2-1; D gene: TRBD2; clone size: -; V gene: TRBV3-1/TRBV3-2; CDR3 DNA: TGTGCCAGCAGCGGGGGAGGGGCCAATGAGCAGTTCTTC; CDR3 protein: CASSGGGANEQFF
J gene: TRBJ2-5; D gene: -; clone size: -; V gene: TRBV28; CDR3 DNA: TGTGCCAGCAGTCCACACAGTACGCCGACAGGCGAAACGGAGACCCAGTACTTC; CDR3 protein: CASSPHSTPTGETETQYF
J gene: TRBJ1-1; D gene: -; clone size: -; V gene: TRBV12-3/TRBV12-4; CDR3 DNA: TGTGCCAGCAGTTTAAATTGGGCAGAAGCTTTCTTT; CDR3 protein: CASSLNWAEAFF
J gene: TRBJ1-2; D gene: -; clone size: -; V gene: TRBV30; CDR3 DNA: TGTGCCTGGAGTGTAAATGGAGTAGGTGGCTACACCTTC; CDR3 protein: CAWSVNGVGGYTF
J gene: TRBJ2-1; D gene: -; clone size: -; V gene: TRBV7-2; CDR3 DNA: TGTGCCAGCAGCTTAGTGGGCAGGGACAATGAGCAGTTCTTC; CDR3 protein: CASSLVGRDNEQFF
J gene: TRBJ1-6; D gene: -; clone size: -; V gene: TRBV6-5; CDR3 DNA: TGTGCCAGCAGTCCGACTTCTAATTCACCCCTCCACTTT; CDR3 protein: CASSPTSNSPLHF
J gene: TRBJ2-1; D gene: TRBD1; clone size: -; V gene: TRBV30; CDR3 DNA: TGTGCCTGGAGTAGGGACAGGGTAGGCAATGAGCAGTTCTTC; CDR3 protein: CAWSRDRVGNEQFF
J gene: TRBJ2-7; D gene: TRBD2; clone size: once; V gene: TRBV5-1; CDR3 DNA: TGCGCCAGCAGCTTGTTCAGGACTAGCGGGAGCTCCTACGAGCAGTACTTC; CDR3 protein: CASSLFRTSGSSYEQYF
J gene: TRBJ2-2; D gene: -; clone size: -; V gene: TRBV9; CDR3 DNA: TGTGCCAGCAGCGGGGCCCCCGGGGAGCTGTTTTTT; CDR3 protein: CASSGAPGELFF
J gene: TRBJ2-7; D gene: TRBD1; clone size: -; V gene: TRBV13; CDR3 DNA: TGTGCCAGCAGCTCAATGGACAGGAACGAGCAGTACTTC; CDR3 protein: CASSSMDRNEQYF
J gene: TRBJ1-6; D gene: -; clone size: -; V gene: TRBV19; CDR3 DNA: TGTGCCAGTAGTGCCGCCCGGGACTCCTGGGGACCCCTCCACTTT; CDR3 protein: CASSAARDSWGPLHF
J gene: TRBJ1-1; D gene: -; clone size: -; V gene: TRBV6-2/TRBV6-3; CDR3 DNA: TGTGCCAGCAGTTACCGGGGCGGGGCGGGGAACACTGAAGCTTTCTTT; CDR3 protein: CASSYRGGAGNTEAFF
J gene: TRBJ2-5; D gene: -; clone size: -; V gene: TRBV5-1; CDR3 DNA: TGCGCCAGCAGCTTGGGCTCCTCCGACAGTGGAGAGACCCAGTACTTC; CDR3 protein: CASSLGSSDSGETQYF
J gene: TRBJ1-4; D gene: -; clone size: -; V gene: TRBV19; CDR3 DNA: TGTGCCAGTAGTATCGGGATTTCCGAAAAACTGTTTTTT; CDR3 protein: CASSIGISEKLFF
J gene: TRBJ1-1; D gene: TRBD1; clone size: -; V gene: TRBV18; CDR3 DNA: TGTGCCAGCTCAGCAGACAGGGCTCGGGGCACTGAAGCTTTCTTT; CDR3 protein: CASSADRARGTEAFF
J gene: TRBJ2-3; D gene: TRBD2; clone size: -; V gene: TRBV7-2; CDR3 DNA: TGTGCCAGCAGCACCCCGCAGACTAGCGGGGGGGCCGTAGATACGCAGTATTTT; CDR3 protein: CASSTPQTSGGAVDTQYF
J gene: TRBJ2-1; D gene: TRBD1; clone size: -; V gene: TRBV25-1; CDR3 DNA: TGTGCCAGCAGTGGAAACAGGGGGCGTAGAAATGAGCAGTTCTTC; CDR3 protein: CASSGNRGRRNEQFF
J gene: TRBJ2-7; D gene: -; clone size: -; V gene: TRBV18; CDR3 DNA: TGTGCCAGCTCACCGAATGACAGGTTCGGCTACGAGCAGTACTTC; CDR3 protein: CASSPNDRFGYEQYF
J gene: TRBJ2-5; D gene: TRBD1; clone size: -; V gene: TRBV5-1; CDR3 DNA: TGCGCCAGCAGCATTCTCGGACAGGGAAGTGAGACCCAGTACTTC; CDR3 protein: CASSILGQGSETQYF
J gene: TRBJ2-3; D gene: -; clone size: -; V gene: TRBV5-1; CDR3 DNA: TGCGCCAGCAGCTACCTAGGCATAAGGACAGATACGCAGTATTTT; CDR3 protein: CASSYLGIRTDTQYF
J gene: TRBJ1-2; D gene: -; clone size: few; V gene: TRBV7-2; CDR3 DNA: TGTGCCAGCAGCTTAAGATTAACCAGGGCTGGCTACACCTTC; CDR3 protein: CASSLRLTRAGYTF
J gene: TRBJ2-3; D gene: TRBD2; clone size: -; V gene: TRBV24-1; CDR3 DNA: TGTGCCACCAGTGATTCCTTCGGGGGGGCTTATACGCAGTATTTT; CDR3 protein: CATSDSFGGAYTQYF
J gene: TRBJ1-1; D gene: -; clone size: -; V gene: TRBV19; CDR3 DNA: TGTGCCAGTAGTATAGGCCAGACTTATCCCTTAAACACTGAAGCTTTCTTT; CDR3 protein: CASSIGQTYPLNTEAFF
J gene: TRBJ1-1; D gene: TRBD1; clone size: few; V gene: TRBV12-3/TRBV12-4; CDR3 DNA: TGTGCCAGCAGACAGGGGGCGGTAACTGAAGCTTTCTTT; CDR3 protein: CASRQGAVTEAFF
J gene: TRBJ2-1; D gene: -; clone size: -; V gene: TRBV28; CDR3 DNA: TGTGCCACCAGCAGCTACAATGAGCAGTTCTTC; CDR3 protein: CATSSYNEQFF
J gene: TRBJ1-2; D gene: TRBD1; clone size: -; V gene: TRBV5-1; CDR3 DNA: TGCGCCAGCAGCTGGGGACAGGCGGACTATGGCTACACCTTC; CDR3 protein: CASSWGQADYGYTF
J gene: TRBJ2-1; D gene: TRBD1; clone size: few; V gene: TRBV28; CDR3 DNA: TGTGCCAGCAGTCCCGGGAAGGGGGCCCACAATGAGCAGTTCTTC; CDR3 protein: CASSPGKGAHNEQFF
J gene: TRBJ1-2; D gene: TRBD1; clone size: -; V gene: TRBV19; CDR3 DNA: TGTGCCAGTAGGGATGGACAGGGAGGCCTTCGGGGCTACACCTTC; CDR3 protein: CASRDGQGGLRGYTF
J gene: TRBJ1-4; D gene: TRBD1; clone size: -; V gene: TRBV3-1/TRBV3-2; CDR3 DNA: TGTGCCAGCAGCCAAGATTTAGACAGGGGGAATGAAAAACTGTTTTTT; CDR3 protein: CASSQDLDRGNEKLFF
J gene: TRBJ2-2; D gene: -; clone size: -; V gene: TRBV7-3; CDR3 DNA: TGTGCCAGCAGCTTAACGGCGCGGGGCACCGGGGAGCTGTTTTTT; CDR3 protein: CASSLTARGTGELFF
J gene: TRBJ2-5; D gene: -; clone size: -; V gene: TRBV6-5; CDR3 DNA: TGTGCCAGCAGTTACGATACGGGGAAAGAGACCCAGTACTTC; CDR3 protein: CASSYDTGKETQYF
J gene: TRBJ2-5; D gene: TRBD2; clone size: -; V gene: TRBV4-2; CDR3 DNA: TGTGCCAGCAGCCAACCCGGGACTAGCGGGAGTGCCGCCGGAGAGACCCAGTACTTC; CDR3 protein: CASSQPGTSGSAAGETQYF
J gene: TRBJ2-7; D gene: -; clone size: -; V gene: TRBV5-4; CDR3 DNA: TGTGCCAGCAGCTTGGGCCAGGGTAGTCCCTACGAGCAGTACTTC; CDR3 protein: CASSLGQGSPYEQYF
J gene: TRBJ1-1; D gene: -; clone size: -; V gene: TRBV13; CDR3 DNA: TGTGCCAGCAGCTTAGGCACGGTGAACACTGAAGCTTTCTTT; CDR3 protein: CASSLGTVNTEAFF
J gene: TRBJ1-5; D gene: -; clone size: -; V gene: TRBV15; CDR3 DNA: TGTGCCACCAGCAGCTCAGGGGTAGGGCAGCCCCAGCATTTT; CDR3 protein: CATSSSGVGQPQHF
J gene: TRBJ1-1; D gene: -; clone size: -; V gene: TRBV7-3; CDR3 DNA: TGTGCCAGCAGCTTGGCCATGAACACTGAAGCTTTCTTT; CDR3 protein: CASSLAMNTEAFF
J gene: TRBJ1-5; D gene: -; clone size: -; V gene: TRBV15; CDR3 DNA: TGTGCCACCACCCCAGGGGACGGTTATCAGCCCCAGCATTTT; CDR3 protein: CATTPGDGYQPQHF
J gene: TRBJ1-1; D gene: -; clone size: -; V gene: TRBV7-8; CDR3 DNA: TGTGCCAGCAGCCCTGGGGCGGTGAACACTGAAGCTTTCTTT; CDR3 protein: CASSPGAVNTEAFF
J gene: TRBJ1-5; D gene: TRBD1; clone size: -; V gene: TRBV4-3; CDR3 DNA: TGCGCCAGCAGCCCCCAAAGGCAGGGGGTTTTCAATCAGCCCCAGCATTTT; CDR3 protein: CASSPQRQGVFNQPQHF
J gene: TRBJ1-1; D gene: TRBD1; clone size: -; V gene: TRBV18; CDR3 DNA: TGTGCCAGCTCCACGACAGGGGACAAGAACACTGAAGCTTTCTTT; CDR3 protein: CASSTTGDKNTEAFF
J gene: TRBJ2-3; D gene: TRBD2; clone size: once; V gene: TRBV7-3; CDR3 DNA: TGTGCCAGCAGTGAGCGGGGGCGAGATACGCAGTATTTT; CDR3 protein: CASSERGRDTQYF
J gene: TRBJ2-1; D gene: TRBD2; clone size: -; V gene: TRBV2; CDR3 DNA: TGTGCCAGCAGTGAGAGCGGGGCCTCCTACAATGAGCAGTTCTTC; CDR3 protein: CASSESGASYNEQFF
J gene: TRBJ1-1; D gene: TRBD1; clone size: -; V gene: TRBV19; CDR3 DNA: TGTGCCAGTAGTATGGCCCCCCAGGGGGCGAACACTGAAGCTTTCTTT; CDR3 protein: CASSMAPQGANTEAFF
J gene: TRBJ1-2; D gene: TRBD1; clone size: -; V gene: TRBV7-9; CDR3 DNA: TGTGCCAGCAGCTTAGCGGACAGGGGTTATGGCTACACCTTC; CDR3 protein: CASSLADRGYGYTF